The 22 T cell receptor beta chains below come from one sample, sequenced in a study of shared clonotypes between healthy human individuals. Measured with immunoSEQ multiplex PCR; TCRdb has only the in-frame clones, and not every one. The profile shows about 610,000 clones, about 96% of them singletons. Sequencing input: naive CD4+ T cells sorted from blood. Subset in this sample: CD45RA+ positively selected. Receptor source: a woman aged 25 to 39 in good health.

J is TRBJ1-1 and V is TRBV5-4; 8 nucleotides line up with TRBD1. CDR1 and CDR2 (germline): SGHNT, YYREEE (reference sequence). V dropped 5 bases and J dropped 8; count of bases not matched to a gene: 8. This CDR3 comprises 13 residues. CDR3 sequence reads: CASRRPGTGEAFF. The CDR3 bases are TGTGCCAGCAGGCGTCCCGGGACAGGCGAAGCTTTCTTT. The whole variable domain, remainder taken from reference TRBV5-4 and TRBJ1-1, is ETGVTQSPTHLIKTRGQQVTLRCSSQSGHNTVSWYQQALGQGPQFIFQYYREEENGRGNFPPRFSGLQFPNYSSELNVNALELDDSALYLCASRRPGTGEAFFGQGTRLTVV.

V is TRBV28 and J is TRBJ2-6, with D uncertain. CDR1 is MDHEN, CDR2 SYDVKM, per germline. The length of the CDR3 is 15 residues. The V gene lost 2 bases and the J gene lost 0 bases, with 5 bases spanning the gap. CDR3 residues: CASSLDDSGANVLTF. CDR3 nucleotides: TGTGCCAGCAGTTTAGACGACTCTGGGGCCAACGTCCTGACTTTC.

The chain joins TRBV5-4 to TRBJ1-1, with D possibly matching TRBD1 (5 bases). Germline CDR1 SGHNT, CDR2 YYREEE (reference sequence). V was clipped by 2 bases and J by 10 bases, with 15 bases between them. The length of the CDR3 is 13 residues. The CDR3 sequence is CASSLNQDTRAFF. The CDR3 coding sequence is TGTGCCAGCAGCTTAAATCAGGACACCAGAGCTTTCTTT.

V is TRBV5-8 and J is TRBJ2-7; D gene ambiguous. V was cut by 1 base and J by 0 bases, with 11 bases left in between. This CDR3 is 15 amino acids long. Germline assignment: CDR1 SGHTS and CDR2 YDEGEE. For the CDR3, the DNA is TGTGCCAGCAGCTTGACCCCCCAGCTCTCCTACGAGCAGTACTTC. As protein: CASSLTPQLSYEQYF.

The chain has TRBV5-1 and TRBJ2-5; possibly TRBD2 for D (5 bases). Per the germline V gene, CDR1 is SGHRS and CDR2 is YFSETQ. The V and J ends lost 2 bases and 1 base respectively, with 12 bases between them. The CDR3 totals 15 residues. CDR3 residues: CASSFSGTFQETQYF. The CDR3 nucleotides read TGCGCCAGCAGCTTCAGCGGTACTTTCCAAGAGACCCAGTACTTC. Variable domain in full (rest from reference TRBV5-1 and TRBJ2-5): KAGVTQTPRYLIKTRGQQVTLSCSPISGHRSVSWYQQTPGQGLQFLFEYFSETQRNKGNFPGRFSGRQFSNSRSEMNVSTLELGDSALYLCASSFSGTFQETQYFGPGTRLLVL.

The chain uses TRBV18 and TRBJ1-1, with TRBD1 identical over 8 bases. The trim removed 2 bases at V and 0 bases at J, leaving 5 bases unmatched. The CDR3 sequence is 16 residues long. Germline V gene data show CDR1 as KGHSH and CDR2 as LQKENI. The CDR3 coding sequence is TGTGCCAGCTCACCAGGCAGGGGGCAAATGAACACTGAAGCTTTCTTT. It specifies CASSPGRGQMNTEAFF.

The chain joins TRBV27 to TRBJ2-5; a weak D match, TRBD1 (6 bases). The J call may be wrong; the DNA end is better matched by TRBJ2-7. Germline V lookup: CDR1 MNHEY, CDR2 SMNVEV (reference sequence). This CDR3 is built from 15 residues. The CDR3 DNA sequence: TGTGCCAGCAGTGCTTCAAAGAGAGGACAGTACGAGCAGTACTTC. Translation gives CASSASKRGQYEQYF.

The gene calls are TRBV5-1 and TRBJ2-7, with 7 bases that match TRBD2. The V and J ends lost 7 bases and 3 bases, in that order; junction bases with no gene match: 10. Germline V gene data show CDR1 as SGHRS and CDR2 as YFSETQ. This CDR3 has 14 residues. CDR3 amino acids: CASATVGGSYEQYF. CDR3 nucleotides: TGCGCCAGCGCCACCGTCGGGGGGAGCTACGAGCAGTACTTC. The full variable domain, its missing parts supplied by reference TRBV5-1 and TRBJ2-7, is KAGVTQTPRYLIKTRGQQVTLSCSPISGHRSVSWYQQTPGQGLQFLFEYFSETQRNKGNFPGRFSGRQFSNSRSEMNVSTLELGDSALYLCASATVGGSYEQYFGPGTRLTVT.

The chain joins TRBV5-1 to TRBJ2-5; 8 bases are shared with TRBD2. After removal of 1 base from V and 7 bases from J, the junction contained 9 bases not matched to a gene. The germline gives CDR1 SGHRS, CDR2 YFSETQ. The length of the CDR3 is 15 residues. This chain's CDR3 is CASSLTSGSQGTQYF. The CDR3, as DNA: TGCGCCAGCAGCTTGACTAGCGGAAGCCAGGGGACCCAGTACTTC.

The genes are TRBV28 and TRBJ2-3; D may match TRBD1 or TRBD2 (6 bases each). CDR3 length: 15 residues. The V gene lost 7 bases and the J gene lost 4 bases, with 18 bases spanning the gap. Germline CDR1 and CDR2: MDHEN and SYDVKM. Written as DNA, the CDR3 is TGTGCCAGCACTGGCCGGGGGCGAGATGCAGATACGCAGTATTTT. The encoded protein is CASTGRGRDADTQYF.

V usage is TRBV6-5 and J usage is TRBJ2-3; 9 bases match TRBD2. The CDR3 contains 15 residues. V lost 4 bases to trimming and J lost 0 bases; unmatched junction nucleotides: 2. Per germline, CDR1 MNHEY and CDR2 SVGAGI. CDR3 region: CASSWSGRSTDTQYF. DNA of the CDR3: TGTGCCAGCAGTTGGAGCGGGAGGAGCACAGATACGCAGTATTTT.

The gene calls are TRBV4-2 and TRBJ1-1, with 9 bases aligning to TRBD1. This CDR3 has 15 amino acids. Per the germline V gene, CDR1 is LGHNA and CDR2 is YNFKEQ. Trimming cost V 2 bases and J 5 bases; bases outside gene matches: 6. As DNA, the CDR3 is TGTGCCAGCAGCCAAACCGACAGGGGGGGAACTGAAGCTTTCTTT. Protein sequence: CASSQTDRGGTEAFF.

The genes are TRBV28 and TRBJ1-1, with no clear D. This CDR3 has 14 amino acids. Germline loops: CDR1 MDHEN, CDR2 SYDVKM. Trimming took off 1 base at V and 2 bases at J, with 8 bases between the two ends. The CDR3 loop is CASSLFGFNTEAFF. The CDR3, as DNA: TGTGCCAGCAGTTTATTTGGTTTTAACACTGAAGCTTTCTTT.

The chain links TRBV6-1 to TRBJ2-2; 9 nucleotides line up with TRBD1. V dropped 5 bases and J dropped 3; count of bases not matched to a gene: 4. Germline-derived CDR1 and CDR2 are MNHNS and SASEGT. The CDR3 covers 15 residues. In nucleotides, the CDR3 is TGTGCCAGCAGTCAACAGGGGGCGGACACCGGGGAGCTGTTTTTT. It specifies CASSQQGADTGELFF.

CDR3 sequence reads: CASSPGTSGVYEQYF. The CDR3 nucleotides are TGTGCCAGTAGCCCCGGGACTAGCGGAGTTTACGAGCAGTACTTC. The chain joins TRBV19 to TRBJ2-7; 11 bases line up with TRBD2. Germline values: CDR1 LNHDA, CDR2 SQIVND (reference sequence). Trimming removed 6 bases from V and 4 bases from J; junction bases left unmatched: 8. The CDR3 runs to 15 residues.

The count of this clone is one. The V gene is TRBV29-1, the J gene TRBJ2-3; 7 bases line up with TRBD2. The V and J ends lost 2 bases and 4 bases, in that order; junction bases with no gene match: 6. CDR1 and CDR2 from the germline V gene are SQVTM and ANQGSEA. The CDR3 has 14 amino acids. CDR3 DNA sequence: TGCAGCGTTGAACCGCGGGAGTCAGCAGATACGCAGTATTTT. This sequence encodes CSVEPRESADTQYF.

The chain recombines TRBV5-1 with TRBJ2-3; 13 bases are shared with TRBD2. Germline CDR1 is SGHRS and CDR2 is YFSETQ. The CDR3 sequence is 16 residues long. The trim removed 3 bases at V and 3 bases at J, leaving 4 bases unmatched. CDR3 in amino acids: CASSWTSGSRTDTQYF. For the CDR3, the DNA is TGCGCCAGCAGCTGGACTAGCGGGAGTAGGACAGATACGCAGTATTTT. The complete variable domain, with remaining parts taken from reference TRBV5-1 and TRBJ2-3, reads KAGVTQTPRYLIKTRGQQVTLSCSPISGHRSVSWYQQTPGQGLQFLFEYFSETQRNKGNFPGRFSGRQFSNSRSEMNVSTLELGDSALYLCASSWTSGSRTDTQYFGPGTRLTVL.

The V call is TRBV29-1, the J call TRBJ2-2; unclear D gene. The V gene lost 7 bases and the J gene lost 6 bases, with 9 bases spanning the gap. Germline CDR1 reads SQVTM; CDR2 reads ANQGSEA. CDR3 length: 11 residues. The CDR3 region is CSGAFPGELFF. CDR3 nucleotides: TGCAGCGGAGCATTCCCCGGGGAGCTGTTTTTT.

The chain employs TRBV11-2 and TRBJ2-3, with D possibly being TRBD2 (6 bases). Germline CDR1 and CDR2: SGHAT and FQNNGV. V lost 6 bases to trimming and J lost 2 bases, with 15 bases between them. The CDR3 is 15 amino acids. This CDR3 reads CASRPLLASTDTQYF. CDR3 nucleotide sequence: TGTGCCAGCAGACCACTCCTAGCGTCCACAGATACGCAGTATTTT.

This sequence joins TRBV7-2 and TRBJ2-1; weak D call: TRBD1 (6 bases). Trimming stripped 4 bases from V and 3 bases from J, with 10 bases between. The CDR3 has 14 amino acids. The germline CDR1 and CDR2 sequences are SGHTA and FQGNSA. The CDR3 region has the DNA TGTGCCAGCAGCTACAGGGACCTCTACAATGAGCAGTTCTTC. Protein sequence: CASSYRDLYNEQFF.

The gene calls are TRBV18 and TRBJ2-7; TRBD1 matches at 7 bases. Losses at the gene ends were 0 bases for V and 5 bases for J; bases not matched to a gene: 4. Germline CDR1 is KGHSH and CDR2 is LQKENI. This CDR3 has 14 residues. CDR3 region: CASSPPTGVDEQYF. In DNA form, the CDR3 reads TGTGCCAGCTCACCACCTACAGGGGTGGACGAGCAGTACTTC.

The chain recombines TRBV4-1 with TRBJ2-3, with TRBD2 matching 13 bases. Germline loops: CDR1 MGHRA, CDR2 YSYEKL. J was trimmed by 9 bases and V by 4 bases; bases with no gene match: 13. This CDR3 has 17 residues. CDR3 loop: CASSPSLGTSGKNTQYF. The CDR3 DNA is TGCGCCAGCAGCCCGTCGTTGGGGACTAGCGGGAAGAACACGCAGTATTTT.